Listed below are T cell receptor beta chains from one sample, sequenced in a study of human T cells and chemical hapten exposure. TCRdb analysed the RACE reads with MiXCR anew, one entry per CDR3 protein. The profile shows around 100,000 distinct CDR3 sequences, approximately 10% of them singletons. Source: whole blood, taken in connection with sensitization to the hapten diphenylcyclopropenone (DPC). These receptors all come from a woman between 40 and 55 years old with alopecia areata. Some clones in this sample may be carry-over from other donors' samples. Each CDR3 is given with its conserved first and last residue. The order of the fields is V gene, clone size, D gene, J gene, CDR3 length, CDR3 DNA, CDR3 protein. D genes are given only for firm matches. For some rows the clone size is stated as once, few or many, or as a class when expanded; others skip it.

V gene: TRBV7-6
clone size: medium-sized
D gene: TRBD1
J gene: TRBJ2-7
CDR3 length: 14
CDR3 DNA: TGTGCCAGCAGCTTAAGGGGGACAGACTACGAGCAGTACTTC
CDR3 protein: CASSLRGTDYEQYF

V gene: TRBV10-1
clone size: NA
D gene: NA
J gene: TRBJ2-7
CDR3 length: 13
CDR3 DNA: TGCGCCAGCAGTGGGGACCGAGCCTACGAGCAGTACTTC
CDR3 protein: CASSGDRAYEQYF

V gene: TRBV19
clone size: few
D gene: NA
J gene: TRBJ2-5
CDR3 length: 12
CDR3 DNA: TGTGCCAGTAGTATAAGTTCCGAGACCCAGTACTTC
CDR3 protein: CASSISSETQYF

V gene: TRBV20-1
clone size: few
D gene: TRBD2
J gene: TRBJ2-4
CDR3 length: 17
CDR3 DNA: TGCAGTGCTAGAGATTCTAGGTCTAGCGGATCCAAAAACATTCAGTACTTC
CDR3 protein: CSARDSRSSGSKNIQYF

V gene: TRBV18
clone size: many
D gene: NA
J gene: TRBJ2-5
CDR3 length: 13
CDR3 DNA: TGTGCCAGCTCACCAAGGCAGACCGAGACCCAGTACTTC
CDR3 protein: CASSPRQTETQYF

V gene: TRBV6-1
clone size: NA
D gene: NA
J gene: TRBJ2-7
CDR3 length: 14
CDR3 DNA: TGTGCCAGCAGTAGGAGGGGGGGGACCTACGAGCAGTACTTC
CDR3 protein: CASSRRGGTYEQYF

V gene: TRBV6-6
clone size: NA
D gene: NA
J gene: TRBJ1-6
CDR3 length: 13
CDR3 DNA: TGTGCCACCCTGACAGGCCGTAATTCACCCCTCCACTTT
CDR3 protein: CATLTGRNSPLHF

V gene: TRBV28
clone size: many
D gene: NA
J gene: TRBJ1-1
CDR3 length: 13
CDR3 DNA: TGTGCCAGCAGAGGCCGTGTGAACACTGAAGCTTTCTTT
CDR3 protein: CASRGRVNTEAFF

V gene: TRBV12-3/TRBV12-4
clone size: many
D gene: TRBD2
J gene: TRBJ2-3
CDR3 length: 15
CDR3 DNA: TGTGCCAGCTCCCCCCTAGCGGGGGACACAGATACGCAGTATTTT
CDR3 protein: CASSPLAGDTDTQYF

V gene: TRBV7-9
clone size: few
D gene: TRBD1
J gene: TRBJ2-1
CDR3 length: 16
CDR3 DNA: TGTGCCAGCAGACTAGGACAGGGGGAGGCCTACAATGAGCAGTTCTTC
CDR3 protein: CASRLGQGEAYNEQFF

V gene: TRBV7-2
clone size: few
D gene: NA
J gene: TRBJ2-1
CDR3 length: 15
CDR3 DNA: TGTGCCAGCAGCTTAGACAGGCAGGCCTACAATGAGCAGTTCTTC
CDR3 protein: CASSLDRQAYNEQFF

V gene: TRBV6-2/TRBV6-3
clone size: NA
D gene: TRBD1
J gene: TRBJ1-1
CDR3 length: 14
CDR3 DNA: TGTGCCAGCAGTTACACAGGGGACACCACTGAAGCTTTCTTT
CDR3 protein: CASSYTGDTTEAFF

V gene: TRBV29-1
clone size: few
D gene: NA
J gene: TRBJ1-1
CDR3 length: 13
CDR3 DNA: TGCAGCGTTGTAGGACAGCCGAACACTGAAGCTTTCTTT
CDR3 protein: CSVVGQPNTEAFF

V gene: TRBV4-1
clone size: NA
D gene: NA
J gene: TRBJ2-7
CDR3 length: 13
CDR3 DNA: TGCGCCAGCAGCCAAGATTTGGGCTACGAGCAGTACTTC
CDR3 protein: CASSQDLGYEQYF

V gene: TRBV21-1
clone size: NA
D gene: NA
J gene: TRBJ1-6
CDR3 length: 19
CDR3 DNA: TGTGCCAGCCGACGGGACACGAGGACCATTAACCTCTATAATTCACCCCTCCACTTT
CDR3 protein: CASRRDTRTINLYNSPLHF

V gene: TRBV12-3/TRBV12-4
clone size: NA
D gene: TRBD2
J gene: TRBJ2-2
CDR3 length: 14
CDR3 DNA: TGTGCCAGCAGATCGACTAGCGGCACCGGGGAGCTGTTTTTT
CDR3 protein: CASRSTSGTGELFF

V gene: TRBV7-9
clone size: few
D gene: TRBD2
J gene: TRBJ2-5
CDR3 length: 19
CDR3 DNA: TGTGCCAGCAGCTTTGGGAATCTCGGACTAGCGGGATCTCAAGAGACCCAGTACTTC
CDR3 protein: CASSFGNLGLAGSQETQYF

V gene: TRBV7-2
clone size: many
D gene: NA
J gene: TRBJ1-2
CDR3 length: 16
CDR3 DNA: TGTGCCAGCAGCCCCGTCCGGGGACAAAACATAAATGGCTACACCTTC
CDR3 protein: CASSPVRGQNINGYTF

V gene: TRBV3-1
clone size: NA
D gene: NA
J gene: TRBJ1-5
CDR3 length: 15
CDR3 DNA: TGTGCCAGCAGCCTCGGACTCCAGAGTAATCAGCCCCAGCATTTT
CDR3 protein: CASSLGLQSNQPQHF

V gene: TRBV20-1
clone size: NA
D gene: NA
J gene: TRBJ2-7
CDR3 length: 12
CDR3 DNA: TGCAGTGCTAGAGGGGACCTCTACGAGCAGTACTTC
CDR3 protein: CSARGDLYEQYF

V gene: TRBV9
clone size: few
D gene: NA
J gene: TRBJ2-7
CDR3 length: 11
CDR3 DNA: TGTGCCAGCAGCGTAGTGGGCGAGCAGTACTTC
CDR3 protein: CASSVVGEQYF

V gene: TRBV27
clone size: NA
D gene: NA
J gene: TRBJ1-4
CDR3 length: 15
CDR3 DNA: TGTGCCAGCAGCCATGCCACGTTGGCTAATGAAAAACTGTTTTTT
CDR3 protein: CASSHATLANEKLFF

V gene: TRBV7-6
clone size: many
D gene: TRBD2
J gene: TRBJ2-2
CDR3 length: 16
CDR3 DNA: TGTGCCAGCAGCTCACCGCTTGGGGGGGAGACCGGGGAGCTGTTTTTT
CDR3 protein: CASSSPLGGETGELFF

V gene: TRBV7-2
clone size: few
D gene: NA
J gene: TRBJ1-1
CDR3 length: 14
CDR3 DNA: TGTGCCAGCAGCTTAAATGGTTTGGGGACTGAAGTTTTCTTT
CDR3 protein: CASSLNGLGTEVFF

V gene: TRBV27
clone size: few
D gene: NA
J gene: TRBJ2-7
CDR3 length: 14
CDR3 DNA: TGTGCCAGCAGTCCTTCGCGGGGACCCTACGAGCAGTACTTC
CDR3 protein: CASSPSRGPYEQYF

V gene: TRBV12-3/TRBV12-4
clone size: NA
D gene: TRBD1
J gene: TRBJ2-3
CDR3 length: 17
CDR3 DNA: TGTGCCAGCAGAAACCTAATGTGGACAGGAGACACAGATACGCAGTATTTT
CDR3 protein: CASRNLMWTGDTDTQYF

V gene: TRBV12-3/TRBV12-4
clone size: NA
D gene: NA
J gene: TRBJ2-3
CDR3 length: 14
CDR3 DNA: TGTGCCAGCAACCCGAGCAGACGCACAGATACGCAGTATTTT
CDR3 protein: CASNPSRRTDTQYF

V gene: TRBV28
clone size: many
D gene: NA
J gene: TRBJ2-2
CDR3 length: 17
CDR3 DNA: TGTGCCAGCCTCCCTCGAGGGAGGGGGACTAACACCGGGGAGCTGTTTTTT
CDR3 protein: CASLPRGRGTNTGELFF

V gene: TRBV7-3
clone size: many
D gene: NA
J gene: TRBJ1-3
CDR3 length: 16
CDR3 DNA: TGTGCCAGCAGCCCCGGGGGCAGACCCCGTGGAAACACCATATATTTT
CDR3 protein: CASSPGGRPRGNTIYF

V gene: TRBV9
clone size: NA
D gene: TRBD2
J gene: TRBJ2-1
CDR3 length: 15
CDR3 DNA: TGTGCCAGCAGCTCTCGGACTAGCGGGAGACTTGAGCAGTTCTTC
CDR3 protein: CASSSRTSGRLEQFF

V gene: TRBV15
clone size: few
D gene: NA
J gene: TRBJ1-5
CDR3 length: 15
CDR3 DNA: TGTGCCACCAGCCGCCGCGGGTCGGGTAATCAGCCCCAGCATTTT
CDR3 protein: CATSRRGSGNQPQHF

V gene: TRBV2
clone size: many
D gene: NA
J gene: TRBJ2-3
CDR3 length: 14
CDR3 DNA: TGTGCCAGCATGAGACTAGGGGACACAGATACGCAGTATTTT
CDR3 protein: CASMRLGDTDTQYF

V gene: TRBV24-1
clone size: many
D gene: NA
J gene: TRBJ2-7
CDR3 length: 15
CDR3 DNA: TGTGCCACCAGTGATTTCCTAACAGTATCCTACGAGCAGTACTTC
CDR3 protein: CATSDFLTVSYEQYF

V gene: TRBV30
clone size: NA
D gene: TRBD1
J gene: TRBJ1-2
CDR3 length: 14
CDR3 DNA: TGTGCCTGGGACACAACAGGGGTTGGCTATGGCTACACCTTC
CDR3 protein: CAWDTTGVGYGYTF

V gene: TRBV20-1
clone size: many
D gene: NA
J gene: TRBJ2-1
CDR3 length: 11
CDR3 DNA: TGCAGTGCCTGGGGGTACAATGAGCAGTTCTTC
CDR3 protein: CSAWGYNEQFF

V gene: TRBV6-5
clone size: few
D gene: NA
J gene: TRBJ2-7
CDR3 length: 14
CDR3 DNA: TGTGCCAGCAGGTCGGGACTCCGGGGTTACGAGCAGTACTTC
CDR3 protein: CASRSGLRGYEQYF